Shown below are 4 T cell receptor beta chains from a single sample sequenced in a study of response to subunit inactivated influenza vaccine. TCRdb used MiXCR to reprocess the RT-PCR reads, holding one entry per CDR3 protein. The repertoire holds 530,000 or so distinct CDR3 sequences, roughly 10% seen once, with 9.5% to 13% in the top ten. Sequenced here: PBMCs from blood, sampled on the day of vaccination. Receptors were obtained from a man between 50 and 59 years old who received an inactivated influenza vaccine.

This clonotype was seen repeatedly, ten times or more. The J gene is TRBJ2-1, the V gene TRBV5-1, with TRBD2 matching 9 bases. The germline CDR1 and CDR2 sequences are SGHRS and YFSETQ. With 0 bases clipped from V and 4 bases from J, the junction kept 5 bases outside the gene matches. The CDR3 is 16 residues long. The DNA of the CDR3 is TGCGCCAGCAGCTTGGCGCTAGCGGGAAGTTACAATGAGCAGTTCTTC. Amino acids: CASSLALAGSYNEQFF.

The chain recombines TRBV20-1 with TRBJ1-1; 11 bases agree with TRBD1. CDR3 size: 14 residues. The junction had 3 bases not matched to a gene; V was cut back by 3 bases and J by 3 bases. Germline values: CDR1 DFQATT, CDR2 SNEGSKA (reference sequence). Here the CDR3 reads CSASLGQGDTEAFF. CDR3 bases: TGCAGTGCTAGCCTGGGACAGGGGGACACTGAAGCTTTCTTT.

The CDR3 DNA is TGTGCCTGGGACAGGGATTCACCCCTCCACTTT. Translated, it gives CAWDRDSPLHF. V usage is TRBV30 and J usage is TRBJ1-6, with TRBD1 matching 7 bases. The CDR3 runs to 11 residues. Trimming took 5 bases from V and 8 from J; bases not matched to a gene: 0. Germline lookup yields CDR1 GTSNPN and CDR2 SVGIG (reference sequence).

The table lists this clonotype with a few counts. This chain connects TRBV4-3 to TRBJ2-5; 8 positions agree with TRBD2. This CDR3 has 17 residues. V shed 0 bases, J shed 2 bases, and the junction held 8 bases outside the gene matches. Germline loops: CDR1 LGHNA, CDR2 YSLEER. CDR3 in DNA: TGCGCCAGCAGCCAAGATTATGGGCGGGAGGTTCAAGAGACCCAGTACTTC. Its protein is CASSQDYGREVQETQYF.